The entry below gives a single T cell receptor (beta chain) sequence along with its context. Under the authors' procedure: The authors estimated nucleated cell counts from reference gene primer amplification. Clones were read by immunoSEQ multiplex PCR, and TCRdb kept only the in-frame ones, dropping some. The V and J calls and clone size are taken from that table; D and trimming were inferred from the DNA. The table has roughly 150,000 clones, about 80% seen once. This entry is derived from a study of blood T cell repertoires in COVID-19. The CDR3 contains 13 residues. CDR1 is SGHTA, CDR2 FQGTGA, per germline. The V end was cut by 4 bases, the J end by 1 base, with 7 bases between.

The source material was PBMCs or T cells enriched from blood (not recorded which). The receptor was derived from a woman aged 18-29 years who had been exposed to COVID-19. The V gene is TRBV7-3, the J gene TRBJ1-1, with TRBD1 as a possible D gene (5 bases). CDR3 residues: CASSSGQNTEAFF. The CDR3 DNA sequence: TGTGCCAGCAGCTCAGGACAGAACACTGAAGCTTTCTTT. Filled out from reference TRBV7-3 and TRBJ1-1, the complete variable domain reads GAGVSQTPSNKVTEKGKYVELRCDPISGHTALYWYRQSLGQGPEFLIYFQGTGAADDSGLPNDRFFAVRPEGSVSTLKIQRTERGDSAVYLCASSSGQNTEAFFGQGTRLTVV.